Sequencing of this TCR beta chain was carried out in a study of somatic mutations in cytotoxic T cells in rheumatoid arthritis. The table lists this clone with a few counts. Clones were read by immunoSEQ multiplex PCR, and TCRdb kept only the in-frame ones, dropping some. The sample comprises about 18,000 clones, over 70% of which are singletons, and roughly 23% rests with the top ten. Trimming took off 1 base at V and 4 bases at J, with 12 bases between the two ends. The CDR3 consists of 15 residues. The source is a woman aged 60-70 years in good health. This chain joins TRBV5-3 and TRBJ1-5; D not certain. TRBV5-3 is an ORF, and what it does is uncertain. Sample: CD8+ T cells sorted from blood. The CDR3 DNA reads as TGTGCCAGAAGCTTGTTAGGGCGGGGAAATCAGCCCCAGCATTTT. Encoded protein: CARSLLGRGNQPQHF.